This T cell receptor (beta chain) was identified in a study of early T cells in non-severe SARS-CoV-2 infection. Study in general: Chains were not paired, and sequencing was done on bulk RNA from unsorted whole blood.

Each cDNA molecule carried a unique molecular identifier. TCRdb itself ran the 5' RACE reads through MiXCR, one entry per CDR3 protein. The profile shows some 67,000 distinct CDR3 sequences, roughly 13% of them singletons. The sample comprised whole blood. This receptor was taken from an adult who was a healthcare worker with PCR-confirmed SARS-CoV-2 infection or an uninfected control (not recorded which).

CDR3 amino acids: CASKPQGIGTNEKLFF. CDR3 bases: TGTGCCAGCAAACCCCAGGGGATCGGAACTAATGAAAAACTGTTTTTT. This rearrangement joins TRBV28 to TRBJ1-4; perhaps TRBD1 as D (6 bases). The CDR3 totals 16 residues. Trimming stripped 7 bases from V and 1 base from J, with 16 bases between. The germline V gene encodes CDR1 MDHEN and CDR2 SYDVKM.